Shown below are 23 T cell receptor beta chains from a single sample sequenced in a study of blood T cell repertoires in COVID-19. Measured with immunoSEQ multiplex PCR; TCRdb has only the in-frame clones, and not every one. The data show roughly 160,000 clones, under 90% seen once. The sequencing sample was made of peripheral blood. The source is a woman of 80 years or more with active or convalescent COVID-19.

This clone was observed a single time. This chain links TRBV18 with TRBJ1-5; a weak D match, TRBD1 (5 bases). The CDR3 is 14 residues long. Trimming shortened V by 3 bases and J by 5 bases, and 11 bases separated the two germline ends. The germline gives CDR1 KGHSH, CDR2 LQKENI. The DNA for the CDR3 is TGTGCCAGCTCACCGGAGGGGTTGCATCAGCCCCAGCATTTT. Translating gives CASSPEGLHQPQHF. The full variable domain, its missing parts supplied by reference TRBV18 and TRBJ1-5, is NAGVMQNPRHLVRRRGQEARLRCSPMKGHSHVYWYRQLPEEGLKFMVYLQKENIIDESGMPKERFSAEFPKEGPSILRIQQVVRGDSAAYFCASSPEGLHQPQHFGDGTRLSIL.

This chain connects TRBV9 to TRBJ2-1; no firm D call. The CDR3 has 14 residues. Germline assignment: CDR1 SGDLS and CDR2 YYNGEE. Trimming took off 0 bases at V and 6 bases at J, with 10 bases between the two ends. CDR3: CASSVGFTGNEQFF. The CDR3 DNA sequence: TGTGCCAGCAGCGTAGGATTTACGGGCAATGAGCAGTTCTTC.

The chain links TRBV18 to TRBJ2-7, with 7 bases that match TRBD2. The germline CDR1 and CDR2 sequences are KGHSH and LQKENI. The ends lost 0 bases at V and 4 bases at J; junction bases unmatched: 18. The CDR3 length is 19 residues. Written as DNA, the CDR3 is TGTGCCAGCTCACCACCGATCTCGGGGTTGGCGGGAGAAAGTTACGAGCAGTACTTC. Its protein product is CASSPPISGLAGESYEQYF. The entire variable domain, with the rest obtained from reference TRBV18 and TRBJ2-7, is as follows: NAGVMQNPRHLVRRRGQEARLRCSPMKGHSHVYWYRQLPEEGLKFMVYLQKENIIDESGMPKERFSAEFPKEGPSILRIQQVVRGDSAAYFCASSPPISGLAGESYEQYFGPGTRLTVT.

This chain joins TRBV7-2 and TRBJ2-3; D is perhaps TRBD2 (6 bases). In germline, CDR1 is SGHTA, CDR2 FQGNSA. The ends were cut back, 1 base at V and 3 bases at J, with 14 bases in the middle. This CDR3 contains 16 residues. The CDR3 DNA reads as TGTGCCAGCAGCTTAGGAGTGGCGGGATGGACAGATACGCAGTATTTT. It translates to CASSLGVAGWTDTQYF. Combining the CDR3 with reference TRBV7-2 and TRBJ2-3 gives the whole variable domain GAGVSQSPSNKVTEKGKDVELRCDPISGHTALYWYRQSLGQGLEFLIYFQGNSAPDKSGLPSDRFSAERTGGSVSTLTIQRTQQEDSAVYLCASSLGVAGWTDTQYFGPGTRLTVL.

CDR3 sequence reads: CATHRERSTEAFF. The CDR3 DNA reads as TGTGCCACCCACAGGGAGCGGAGCACTGAAGCTTTCTTT. This chain links TRBV2 with TRBJ1-1; a possible D gene is TRBD1 (6 bases). The V and J ends lost 10 bases and 4 bases respectively, with 16 bases between them. Germline V gives CDR1 SNHLY, CDR2 FYNNEI. This CDR3 has 13 residues.

V and J are TRBV28 and TRBJ1-1; 8 bases match TRBD1. Per the germline V gene, CDR1 is MDHEN and CDR2 is SYDVKM. The CDR3 totals 17 residues. With V trimmed by 4 bases and J by 4 bases, 14 bases remained unmatched. Here the CDR3 reads CASSSRTGSYGSTEAFF. The CDR3 DNA is TGTGCCAGCAGTTCCCGGACAGGGTCATACGGTAGCACTGAAGCTTTCTTT.

The chain joins TRBV16 to TRBJ2-2; TRBD1 is a possible D gene (7 bases). This CDR3 contains 16 residues. The germline CDR1 and CDR2 sequences are KGHSY and FQNENV. V lost 1 base and J lost 3, with 12 bases in between. This CDR3 is CASSQYGRGDTGELFF. The CDR3, as DNA: TGTGCCAGCAGCCAATACGGCAGGGGGGACACCGGGGAGCTGTTTTTT. The whole variable domain, filled in from reference TRBV16 and TRBJ2-2, reads GEEVAQTPKHLVRGEGQKAKLYCAPIKGHSYVFWYQQVLKNEFKFLISFQNENVFDETGMPKERFSAKCLPNSPCSLEIQATKLEDSAVYFCASSQYGRGDTGELFFGEGSRLTVL.

This sequence joins TRBV24-1 and TRBJ2-1; D perhaps matches TRBD1 (6 bases). The CDR3 runs to 12 residues. Germline V gene lookup returns CDR1 KGHDR and CDR2 SFDVKD. Trimming took 1 base from V and 14 from J, leaving 11 bases between them. The CDR3 is CATSDFTGIEFF. The CDR3 DNA reads TGTGCCACCAGTGATTTTACAGGGATCGAGTTCTTC.

This clone is a singleton in its sample. The chain joins TRBV28 to TRBJ1-1; 7 positions agree with TRBD1. The trim removed 8 bases at V and 5 bases at J, leaving 11 bases unmatched. The CDR3 length is 14 residues. CDR1 and CDR2 from the germline V gene are MDHEN and SYDVKM. This CDR3 is CASLEPTGRTEAFF. In nucleotides, the CDR3 is TGTGCCAGCCTCGAACCGACAGGGAGGACTGAAGCTTTCTTT. Full variable domain (rest looked up from reference TRBV28 and TRBJ1-1): DVKVTQSSRYLVKRTGEKVFLECVQDMDHENMFWYRQDPGLGLRLIYFSYDVKMKEKGDIPEGYSVSREKKERFSLILESASTNQTSMYLCASLEPTGRTEAFFGQGTRLTVV.

This clone was picked up one time. The chain uses TRBV28 and TRBJ2-7; D gene uncertain. This CDR3 is built from 14 residues. Germline lookup yields CDR1 MDHEN and CDR2 SYDVKM. Trimming cost V 7 bases and J 0 bases, with 13 bases left between them. The chain's CDR3 is CASTYSRVSYEQYF. For the CDR3, the DNA is TGTGCCAGCACCTATAGCCGGGTCTCCTACGAGCAGTACTTC.

The rearrangement uses TRBV11-2 and TRBJ2-7; TRBD1 aligns across 9 bases. This CDR3 is built from 17 residues. V shed 0 bases and J 0 bases; nucleotides not matched to a gene: 6. CDR1 and CDR2 (germline): SGHAT, FQNNGV. The CDR3 nucleotides read TGTGCCAGCAGCTTAGACAACAGGGGGCTGAGCTCCTACGAGCAGTACTTC. Protein sequence: CASSLDNRGLSSYEQYF.

The chain uses TRBV3-1 (or the pseudogene TRBV3-2) and TRBJ1-4; D not resolved. Germline CDR1 and CDR2: LGHDT and YNNKEL (reference sequence). Trimming took off 3 bases at V and 1 base at J, with 15 bases between the two ends. CDR3 length: 17 residues. The CDR3 spells CASSHLARGLTNEKLFF. Written as DNA, the CDR3 is TGTGCCAGCAGCCATTTAGCCCGGGGATTAACTAATGAAAAACTGTTTTTT.

V gene TRBV11-1 combines with J gene TRBJ2-3; 7 bases agree with TRBD2. The CDR3 is made up of 15 amino acids. Trimming at V came to 4 bases and at J to 0 bases, leaving 4 bases not matched to a gene. Per the germline V gene, CDR1 is SGHAT and CDR2 is FQDESV (reference sequence). In DNA form, the CDR3 reads TGTGCCAGCAGCTGGGGGGGTGCTAGCACAGATACGCAGTATTTT. This codes for CASSWGGASTDTQYF.

The chain employs TRBV4-2 and TRBJ1-3, with D uncertain. V lost 5 bases to trimming and J lost 0 bases, with 14 bases between them. The CDR3 spans 16 residues. Germline lookup yields CDR1 LGHNA and CDR2 YNFKEQ. The CDR3 reads CASSAVRVTSGNTIYF. In nucleotides, the CDR3 is TGTGCCAGCAGCGCGGTCAGAGTCACCTCTGGAAACACCATATATTTT.

This clone was found a few times. This sequence joins TRBV19 and TRBJ1-2, with a weak D call TRBD1 (5 bases). Germline loops: CDR1 LNHDA, CDR2 SQIVND (reference sequence). Trimming took 4 bases from V and 5 from J, leaving 14 bases between them. The CDR3 is 14 residues long. CDR3: CASSSATELYGYTF. The DNA of the CDR3 is TGTGCCAGTAGTAGCGCGACAGAGCTTTATGGCTACACCTTC.

The V call is TRBV5-1, the J call TRBJ1-3, with D perhaps matching TRBD1 (6 bases). Germline values: CDR1 SGHRS, CDR2 YFSETQ. The CDR3 length is 15 residues. V dropped 1 base and J dropped 0 bases, with 8 bases sitting between them. CDR3 nucleotides: TGCGCCAGCAGCTTGAGGGGGAGCTCTGGAAACACCATATATTTT. As protein: CASSLRGSSGNTIYF.

CDR3 residues: CASSFSGQGHSNQPQHF. Here the CDR3 DNA reads TGTGCCAGCAGTTTTTCCGGACAGGGTCATAGCAATCAGCCCCAGCATTTT. V and J are TRBV28 and TRBJ1-5; 8 positions agree with TRBD1. The CDR3 loop spans 17 amino acids. Germline V gives CDR1 MDHEN, CDR2 SYDVKM. With V trimmed by 3 bases and J by 0 bases, 7 bases remained unmatched. Using reference TRBV28 and TRBJ1-5 for the parts outside the CDR3, the full variable domain is DVKVTQSSRYLVKRTGEKVFLECVQDMDHENMFWYRQDPGLGLRLIYFSYDVKMKEKGDIPEGYSVSREKKERFSLILESASTNQTSMYLCASSFSGQGHSNQPQHFGDGTRLSIL.

The chain employs TRBV4-1 and TRBJ2-5, with TRBD2 identical over 7 bases. The germline V gene encodes CDR1 MGHRA and CDR2 YSYEKL. Unmatched junction bases numbered 8, after V lost 5 bases and J lost 5 bases. The CDR3 is made up of 14 amino acids. CDR3 nucleotide sequence: TGCGCCAGCAGCGAACTGACTAGCACGGAGACCCAGTACTTC. As protein: CASSELTSTETQYF.

J is TRBJ2-7 and V is TRBV10-3; D perhaps matches TRBD1 (5 bases). The V gene's germline CDR1 is ENHRY and CDR2 SYGVKD. The CDR3 has 13 amino acids. Deletions cut 6 bases from V and 6 bases from J, with 15 bases between. The CDR3 coding sequence is TGTGCCATCAGGCTACAGGCAATCGGCGAGCAGTACTTC. It translates to CAIRLQAIGEQYF.

V is TRBV5-1 and J is TRBJ2-3, with TRBD1 matching over 7 bases. The J segment lost 3 bases and the V segment lost 2 bases, leaving 3 bases of the junction unmatched. Looked up from germline, CDR1 is SGHRS and CDR2 is YFSETQ. The CDR3 is made up of 14 amino acids. CDR3 amino acids: CASSFGTETDTQYF. As DNA, the CDR3 is TGCGCCAGCAGCTTCGGGACAGAGACAGATACGCAGTATTTT.

The genes are TRBV6-5 and TRBJ2-7; 10 nucleotides agree with TRBD2. This CDR3 contains 15 residues. Trimming at V came to 6 bases and at J to 0 bases, leaving 5 bases not matched to a gene. Germline CDR1 and CDR2: MNHEY and SVGAGI. This CDR3 reads CASRTASGSSYEQYF. In nucleotides, the CDR3 is TGTGCCAGCAGAACGGCTAGCGGGAGCTCCTACGAGCAGTACTTC.

The chain carries TRBV10-2 and TRBJ1-6, with D possibly matching TRBD1 (6 bases). The germline gives CDR1 WSHSY, CDR2 SAAADI. Trimming took off 0 bases at V and 11 bases at J, with 8 bases between the two ends. The CDR3 spans 13 residues. CDR3 sequence: CASSESPGAPLHF. CDR3 coding DNA: TGCGCCAGCAGTGAGTCGCCAGGGGCACCCCTCCACTTT.

The J gene is TRBJ2-2, the V gene TRBV9; 12 bases fit TRBD2. With V trimmed by 3 bases and J by 0 bases, 6 bases remained unmatched. This CDR3 is 18 amino acids long. Germline CDR1 and CDR2: SGDLS and YYNGEE. CDR3 region: CASSAGLAGLANTGELFF. As DNA, the CDR3 is TGTGCCAGCAGCGCTGGACTAGCGGGACTCGCGAACACCGGGGAGCTGTTTTTT.